One and the same sample provided the 23 T cell receptor beta chains below, sequenced in a study of T cell responses to AZD1222 COVID-19 vaccine (dated by TCRdb to about 2021). What this sample's time point label stands for: about 28 days (+/-7) after the second vaccine dose. Library prep was done by the immunoSEQ multiplex PCR assay. TCRdb mirrors the immuneACCESS table, restricted to in-frame sequences. Some clones are absent from its copies; in checked studies, under half trace to an unresolved V gene, and the reason for the others is unknown. The sample has tens of thousands of clones on record, 90% of them singletons. The biggest ten clones account for more than 2.5% of the sample. Sequencing used peripheral blood, obtained 28 days after the second AZD1222 dose. The receptor source for this set is an adult who received the AZD1222 COVID-19 vaccine.

This chain uses TRBV6-5 with TRBJ1-3; D gene ambiguous. V lost 6 bases, J lost 7 bases, and 16 bases lay in between. From germline, CDR1 is MNHEY and CDR2 SVGAGI. The CDR3 runs to 14 residues. This chain's CDR3 is CASRNSAGRNTIYF. Here the CDR3 DNA reads TGTGCCAGCAGAAACTCGGCCGGAAGGAACACCATATATTTT.

This clone has just one count. V is TRBV24-1 and J is TRBJ2-7; unclear D gene. The CDR3 sequence is 15 residues long. Trimming removed 3 bases from V and 7 bases from J, with 18 bases in between. Germline CDR1 and CDR2: KGHDR and SFDVKD. CDR3 DNA sequence: TGTGCCACCAGTGATCCTATGACGGACGGGCAGGAGCAGTACTTC. Translation: CATSDPMTDGQEQYF.

This rearrangement joins TRBV27 to TRBJ1-3; TRBD1 matches 7 bases. V shed 6 bases and J 2 bases; nucleotides not matched to a gene: 7. CDR1 is MNHEY and CDR2 is SMNVEV in the germline V gene (reference sequence). The CDR3 covers 15 residues. The CDR3 coding sequence is TGTGCCAGCAGCAATTCAGGGGGTCCTGGAAACACCATATATTTT. Its protein product is CASSNSGGPGNTIYF.

This sequence joins TRBV27 and TRBJ2-5, with 13 bases matching TRBD2. With 8 bases clipped from V and 5 bases from J, the junction kept 11 bases outside the gene matches. CDR3 size: 16 residues. Per the germline V gene, CDR1 is MNHEY and CDR2 is SMNVEV (reference sequence). The CDR3 spells CASALGLAGASETQYF. The CDR3 DNA reads TGTGCCAGCGCTCTCGGACTAGCGGGAGCTTCGGAGACCCAGTACTTC.

V usage is TRBV7-9 and J usage is TRBJ2-1, with D possibly TRBD2 on 6 matching bases. This CDR3 has 14 residues. V shed 5 bases and J shed 0 bases, with 8 bases lying between them. Germline CDR1 SEHNR, CDR2 FQNEAQ (reference sequence). The CDR3 loop reads CASSRDFSYNEQFF. CDR3 sequence (DNA): TGTGCCAGCAGCCGGGACTTCTCCTACAATGAGCAGTTCTTC.

This chain links TRBV20-1 with TRBJ1-1; no definite D call. CDR1 is DFQATT, CDR2 SNEGSKA, per germline (reference sequence). V was shortened by 5 bases and J by 3 bases, with 7 bases between the two germline ends. CDR3 size: 11 residues. CDR3 nucleotides: TGCAGTGCTGCGTCCTACACTGAAGCTTTCTTT. It translates to CSAASYTEAFF.

The chain uses TRBV9 and TRBJ2-5; a possible D gene is TRBD2 (5 bases). The V and J ends lost 0 bases and 7 bases respectively, with 13 bases between them. CDR3 size: 14 residues. Germline values: CDR1 SGDLS, CDR2 YYNGEE. CDR3 in amino acids: CASSVEGLAPTQYF. The DNA of the CDR3 is TGTGCCAGCAGCGTAGAAGGGCTAGCTCCGACCCAGTACTTC.

CDR3 DNA: TGCGCCAGCAGCCACGCGCCTACAGGGGGTCGGGACAATGAGCAGTTCTTC. Translated, it gives CASSHAPTGGRDNEQFF. This chain uses TRBV4-1 with TRBJ2-1, with TRBD1 identical over 8 bases. Germline V CDR1 and CDR2: MGHRA, YSYEKL. With V trimmed by 3 bases and J by 5 bases, 12 bases remained unmatched. The CDR3 runs 17 residues.

The J gene is TRBJ1-1, the V gene TRBV2; the match to TRBD1 covers 9 bases. The CDR3 sequence is 14 residues long. J gave up 6 bases and V 8 bases, and 10 bases lay outside the gene matches. Germline CDR1 and CDR2: SNHLY and FYNNEI. CDR3 DNA sequence: TGTGCCAGCCTTCTTACAGGGGGCCTGGCTGAAGCTTTCTTT. Translated, it gives CASLLTGGLAEAFF.

This clone has just one count. The chain joins TRBV7-2 to TRBJ1-5; 11 bases align to TRBD1. J was trimmed by 5 bases and V by 6 bases; bases with no gene match: 6. The CDR3 is made up of 15 amino acids. Germline CDR1 and CDR2: SGHTA and FQGNSA. This chain's CDR3 is CASSRDRGTDQPQHF. CDR3 bases: TGTGCCAGCAGTCGGGACAGGGGGACAGATCAGCCCCAGCATTTT.

The rearrangement joins TRBV28 to TRBJ2-2; D remains unclear. This CDR3 contains 13 residues. Trimming cost V 4 bases and J 1 base, with 4 bases left between them. Germline CDR1 and CDR2: MDHEN and SYDVKM. DNA for the CDR3: TGTGCCAGCAGTTACAGGAACACCGGGGAGCTGTTTTTT. This gives the protein CASSYRNTGELFF. Using reference TRBV28 and TRBJ2-2 for the parts outside the CDR3, the full variable domain is DVKVTQSSRYLVKRTGEKVFLECVQDMDHENMFWYRQDPGLGLRLIYFSYDVKMKEKGDIPEGYSVSREKKERFSLILESASTNQTSMYLCASSYRNTGELFFGEGSRLTVL.

The sample holds one count of this clone. V is TRBV6-5 and J is TRBJ2-7; D is ambiguous. Germline CDR1 and CDR2: MNHEY and SVGAGI. Trimming took off 8 bases at V and 0 bases at J, with 17 bases between the two ends. There are 15 residues in the CDR3. The CDR3 spells CASGLSAPSSYEQYF. The CDR3 nucleotides are TGTGCCAGCGGCCTCTCCGCACCAAGCTCCTACGAGCAGTACTTC.

The V call is TRBV2, the J call TRBJ2-3; 15 nucleotides align to TRBD2. CDR3 length equals 17 residues. Germline V gives CDR1 SNHLY, CDR2 FYNNEI. V shed 6 bases and J 5 bases; nucleotides not matched to a gene: 9. The CDR3 reads CASSYGLAGGLGDTQYF. Here the CDR3 DNA reads TGTGCCAGCAGCTACGGACTAGCGGGGGGGCTGGGAGATACGCAGTATTTT. The full variable domain, completed using reference TRBV2 and TRBJ2-3, is EPEVTQTPSHQVTQMGQEVILRCVPISNHLYFYWYRQILGQKVEFLVSFYNNEISEKSEIFDDQFSVERPDGSNFTLKIRSTKLEDSAMYFCASSYGLAGGLGDTQYFGPGTRLTVL.

This chain uses TRBV11-2 with TRBJ2-1; 7 nucleotides line up with TRBD1. CDR3 size: 17 residues. Germline lookup yields CDR1 SGHAT and CDR2 FQNNGV. V lost 4 bases to trimming and J lost 4 bases; unmatched junction nucleotides: 13. The CDR3 DNA reads TGTGCCAGCAGCTCGAACAGGGGCCCGCTGGGGTACAATGAGCAGTTCTTC. As protein: CASSSNRGPLGYNEQFF.

The chain has TRBV11-1 and TRBJ1-1; TRBD1 agrees at 9 bases. The CDR3 consists of 15 residues. The V gene's germline CDR1 is SGHAT and CDR2 FQDESV (reference sequence). V was clipped by 1 base and J by 4 bases; unmatched bases: 4. DNA for the CDR3: TGTGCCAGCAGCTTAGTGGGGACAGGGATCACTGAAGCTTTCTTT. Its translation: CASSLVGTGITEAFF.

V gene TRBV30 combines with J gene TRBJ1-1; the D gene is possibly TRBD1 (6 bases). V was cut by 0 bases and J by 1 base, with 18 bases left in between. CDR1 and CDR2 (germline): GTSNPN, SVGIG (reference sequence). The CDR3 loop spans 17 amino acids. In DNA, the CDR3 is TGTGCCTGGAGTGTAAATCTACGGGGACACCCGAACACTGAAGCTTTCTTT. Its translation: CAWSVNLRGHPNTEAFF.

The J gene is TRBJ1-1, the V gene TRBV27, with TRBD1 matching 9 bases. CDR3 length: 14 residues. Trimming cost V 7 bases and J 1 base; bases outside gene matches: 4. Germline CDR1 reads MNHEY; CDR2 reads SMNVEV (reference sequence). The CDR3 reads CASIKTGGNTEAFF. The CDR3, as DNA: TGTGCCAGCATTAAGACAGGGGGGAACACTGAAGCTTTCTTT.

This chain connects TRBV20-1 to TRBJ2-3, with a weak D call TRBD1 (5 bases). Germline V gives CDR1 DFQATT, CDR2 SNEGSKA (reference sequence). Deletions cut 4 bases from V and 6 bases from J, with 8 bases between. The CDR3 extends over 11 amino acids. The CDR3 reads CSAKTVDTQYF. The CDR3 region has the DNA TGCAGTGCTAAGACAGTTGATACGCAGTATTTT.

The chain recombines TRBV19 with TRBJ2-3; no clear D. This CDR3 has 14 amino acids. CDR1 is LNHDA and CDR2 is SQIVND in the germline V gene (reference sequence). Trimming removed 2 bases from V and 1 base from J, with 7 bases in between. The CDR3 bases are TGTGCCAGTAGTATAAGGGTTGGCACAGATACGCAGTATTTT. Protein sequence: CASSIRVGTDTQYF.

The chain is built from TRBV27 and TRBJ1-3; tentative D call: TRBD1 (6 bases). The germline V and J ends were trimmed by 4 bases and 4 bases, with 8 bases remaining between them. Germline V CDR1 and CDR2: MNHEY, SMNVEV (reference sequence). There are 13 residues in the CDR3. CDR3 loop: CASSSGVGNTIYF. The CDR3 coding sequence is TGTGCCAGCAGTTCAGGGGTCGGAAACACCATATATTTT.

A single count supports this clone. This rearrangement joins TRBV29-1 to TRBJ2-2, with 9 positions matching TRBD1. The CDR3 contains 15 residues. Per the germline V gene, CDR1 is SQVTM and CDR2 is ANQGSEA. V trimming: 3 bases; J trimming: 7 bases; junction bases outside the gene matches: 9. CDR3 sequence: CSVDSGQGRHGELFF. CDR3 in DNA: TGCAGCGTTGACAGTGGACAGGGGAGACACGGGGAGCTGTTTTTT.

The V and J genes are TRBV7-3 and TRBJ2-2; D may be TRBD1 (6 bases). In germline, CDR1 is SGHTA, CDR2 FQGTGA. V dropped 2 bases and J dropped 4 bases, with 14 bases sitting between them. The CDR3 consists of 16 residues. CDR3 DNA: TGTGCCAGCAGCTTAGGGGGCCCACTACGCACCGGGGAGCTGTTTTTT. Its translation is CASSLGGPLRTGELFF.

V and J are TRBV21-1 and TRBJ1-5; TRBD1, as called in the table, went unchecked against the DNA. TRBV21-1 has pseudogene status. CDR3 length equals 17 residues. CDR3 sequence (DNA): TGTGCCAGCAGCAAACCCTGGGACAGGGGGCTGAATCAGCCCCAGCATTTT. It codes for CASSKPWDRGLNQPQHF.